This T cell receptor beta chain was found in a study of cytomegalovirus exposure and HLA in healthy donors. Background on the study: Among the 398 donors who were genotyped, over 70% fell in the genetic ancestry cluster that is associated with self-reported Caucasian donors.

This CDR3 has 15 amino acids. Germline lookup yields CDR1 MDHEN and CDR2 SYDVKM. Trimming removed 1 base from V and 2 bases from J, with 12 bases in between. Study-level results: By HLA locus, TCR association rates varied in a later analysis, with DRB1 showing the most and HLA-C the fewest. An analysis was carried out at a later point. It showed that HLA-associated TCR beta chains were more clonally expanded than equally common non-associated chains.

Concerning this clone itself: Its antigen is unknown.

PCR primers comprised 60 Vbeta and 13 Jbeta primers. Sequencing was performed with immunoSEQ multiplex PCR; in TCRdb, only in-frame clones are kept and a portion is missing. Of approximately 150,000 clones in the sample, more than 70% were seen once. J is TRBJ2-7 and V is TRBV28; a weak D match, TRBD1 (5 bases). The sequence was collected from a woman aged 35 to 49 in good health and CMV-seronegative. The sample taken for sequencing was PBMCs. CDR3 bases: TGTGCCAGCAGTTTATATAGGGGCAACCCCTACGAGCAGTACTTC. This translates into CASSLYRGNPYEQYF.